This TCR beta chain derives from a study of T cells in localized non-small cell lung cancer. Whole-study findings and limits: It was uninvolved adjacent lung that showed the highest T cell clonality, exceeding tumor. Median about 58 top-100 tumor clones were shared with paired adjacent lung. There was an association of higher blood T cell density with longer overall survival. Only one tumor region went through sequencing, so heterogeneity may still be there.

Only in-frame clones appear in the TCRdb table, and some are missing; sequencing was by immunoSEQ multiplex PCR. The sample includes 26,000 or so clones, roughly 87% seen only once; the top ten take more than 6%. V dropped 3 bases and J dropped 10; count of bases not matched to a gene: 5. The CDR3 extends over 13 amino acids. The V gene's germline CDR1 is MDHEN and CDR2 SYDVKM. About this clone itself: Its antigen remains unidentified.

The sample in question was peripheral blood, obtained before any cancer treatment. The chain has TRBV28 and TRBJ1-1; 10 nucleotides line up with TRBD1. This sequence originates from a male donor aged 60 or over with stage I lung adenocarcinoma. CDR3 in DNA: TGTGCCAGCAGTTTGACGACAGGGGGCCTAGCTTTCTTT. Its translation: CASSLTTGGLAFF.